The TCR beta chain under discussion was sequenced for a study of blood T cell repertoires in COVID-19. Cohorts were assigned according to the clinical history that participants reported. Cohort 3 donors were reported recovered after two negative PCRs, clearance, or symptom resolution. This clone has just a few counts. The protocol was immunoSEQ multiplex PCR, while the TCRdb copy is restricted to in-frame clones and leaves out a portion. Of about 230,000 clones detected, approximately 80% appear once; the ten largest clones hold roughly 1.8%. The germline CDR1 and CDR2 sequences are SNHLY and FYNNEI. Trimming at V came to 6 bases and at J to 6 bases, leaving 5 bases not matched to a gene. CDR3 length equals 14 residues.

The sequenced sample was PBMCs or T cells enriched from blood (not recorded which). The chain carries TRBV2 and TRBJ1-5, with 10 bases that match TRBD1. The clonotype comes from a man in his 60s who had recovered from COVID-19. The CDR3: CASSGQGESQPQHF. CDR3 in DNA: TGTGCCAGCAGCGGACAGGGGGAAAGTCAGCCCCAGCATTTT.